This T cell receptor (beta chain) was recorded in a study of STAT5B mutations in CD4+ large granular lymphocyte leukemia. The overall study: Healthy donors showed HLA-associated enrichment of the CDR3 'QG' motif. Study-level points and caveats: Top patient clones used TRBV06 genes more often: 8/27 versus 2/35 in controls.

CDR3 length equals 15 residues. Trimming at V came to 8 bases and at J to 2 bases, leaving 8 bases not matched to a gene. The V gene's germline CDR1 is MNHNS and CDR2 SASEGT. The repertoire was sequenced with immunoSEQ multiplex PCR; TCRdb's copy has only in-frame clones and lacks some. The table records 35,000 to 40,000 clones, over 70% of them present only once. Remarks on this clone: The antigen is not known.

This chain joins TRBV6-1 and TRBJ1-5, with 8 bases matching TRBD1. This TCR came from a human donor in good health. The specimen sequenced was CD4+ T cells from blood buffy coats. The CDR3 DNA is TGTGCCAGCCGAAACAGGGGGGAGGGCAATCAGCCCCAGCATTTT. This codes for CASRNRGEGNQPQHF.